This T cell receptor (beta chain) was captured by sequencing in a study of T-cell memory formation after mild COVID-19. Broader study findings: Contracting clones localized mainly to CM and EM when CD4+ and mainly to EMRA when CD8+.

This clonotype was observed a few times. Its cognate antigen is unknown. Germline lookup yields CDR1 MNHEY and CDR2 SVGAGI. The germline V and J ends were trimmed by 2 bases and 3 bases, with 11 bases remaining between them. This CDR3 is built from 15 residues. Using its own MiXCR run on the 5' RACE reads, TCRdb lists one record per CDR3 protein. The data hold under 250,000 distinct CDR3 sequences, with less than 20% observed a single time. The chain has TRBV6-5 and TRBJ2-1, with a tentative D call TRBD2 (5 bases). Sequenced input: PBMCs or a T cell subset sorted from them (not recorded which). The TCR originated in an adult woman who had mild COVID-19 (a few samples of this study predate the infection). Cell type and time point are not known. Written as DNA, the CDR3 is TGTGCCAGCAGTTACAGGATAGCGCGCTACAATGAGCAGTTCTTC. This translates into CASSYRIARYNEQFF.